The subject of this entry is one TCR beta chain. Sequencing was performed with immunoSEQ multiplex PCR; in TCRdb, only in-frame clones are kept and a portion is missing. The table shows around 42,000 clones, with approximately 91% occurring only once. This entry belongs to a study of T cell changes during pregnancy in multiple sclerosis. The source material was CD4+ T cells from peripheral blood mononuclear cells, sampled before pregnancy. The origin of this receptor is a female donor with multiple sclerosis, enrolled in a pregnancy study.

CDR3 protein: CATSRRSGTYGYTF. CDR3 bases: TGTGCCACCAGCAGACGGAGCGGGACATATGGCTACACCTTC. The chain uses TRBV15 and TRBJ1-2, with D maybe TRBD1 (6 bases). Deletions cut 2 bases from V and 5 bases from J, with 12 bases between. CDR3 length: 14 residues. From germline, CDR1 is LNHNV and CDR2 YYDKDF (reference sequence).